These 26 T cell receptor beta chains came from one sample sequenced in a study of CD8+CD57+ T cells in acquired aplastic anemia. The authors sequenced patients whose flow cytometry had shown CD8+CD57+ cell expansion. It was genomic DNA that served as the template for profiling TCR beta VDJ and CDR3. TCRdb re-called the reads with MiXCR, one entry per CDR3 protein. The profile shows 150,000 to 200,000 distinct CDR3 sequences, about half of them singletons. The specimen was sorted CD4+, CD8+, or CD8+CD57+ T cells (not recorded which) from PBMCs. These receptors were taken from a human donor with aplastic anemia.

This clonotype was observed many times. The chain joins TRBV5-1 to TRBJ1-2; the D gene is possibly TRBD1 (6 bases). CDR1 is SGHRS and CDR2 is YFSETQ in the germline V gene. Trimming shortened V by 4 bases and J by 8 bases, and 21 bases separated the two germline ends. This CDR3 region has 15 residues. CDR3 region: CASSPSTGQTQGYTF. The CDR3 DNA follows: TGCGCCAGCAGCCCGTCGACAGGCCAAACTCAAGGCTACACCTTC.

Remarks on this clonotype: A read error is possible here, since a much larger clone lies one base away. The CDR3 region is CATAGTSGRTHEQFF. The CDR3 nucleotides are TGTGCCACCGCCGGGACTAGCGGGAGGACCCATGAGCAGTTCTTC. V usage is TRBV11-2 and J usage is TRBJ2-1; 15 bases match TRBD2. The CDR3 runs to 15 residues. Looked up from germline, CDR1 is SGHAT and CDR2 is FQNNGV. V trimming: 10 bases; J trimming: 8 bases; junction bases outside the gene matches: 9.

By sample share, this clonotype is medium-sized (0.01 to 0.1%). V gene TRBV10-2 combines with J gene TRBJ1-6; tentatively, D is TRBD1 (6 bases). Germline CDR1 is WSHSY and CDR2 is SAAADI. V lost 0 bases to trimming and J lost 8 bases, with 11 bases between them. The CDR3 is made up of 15 amino acids. CDR3 bases: TGCGCCAGCAGTGAGTCGATACAGGGAGATTCACCCCTCCACTTT. It is translated as CASSESIQGDSPLHF.

This clonotype appeared a few times. A much larger clone differs by one base, so this may be a read error. J is TRBJ2-7 and V is TRBV5-4; D uncertain. Germline V gives CDR1 SGHNT, CDR2 YYREEE (reference sequence). Trimming took off 0 bases at V and 0 bases at J, with 4 bases between the two ends. This CDR3 is 13 amino acids long. This chain's CDR3 is CASSLEISYEQYV. As DNA, the CDR3 is TGTGCCAGCAGCTTGGAGATCTCCTACGAGCAGTACGTC.

This clonotype came up a few times. The rearrangement links TRBV13 to TRBJ2-4, with D perhaps TRBD1 (5 bases). The germline V gene has CDR1 PRHDT and CDR2 FYEKMQ (reference sequence). This CDR3 is built from 16 residues. V was cut by 5 bases and J by 0 bases, with 14 bases left in between. In DNA form, the CDR3 reads TGTGCCAGCAGCCCTAGACAGACTCTAGCCAAAAACATTCAGTACTTC. This translates into CASSPRQTLAKNIQYF.

The chain combines TRBV6-1 with TRBJ2-5; 8 bases align to TRBD2. The V gene's germline CDR1 is MNHNS and CDR2 SASEGT. This CDR3 comprises 14 residues. V lost 6 bases, J lost 2 bases, and 5 bases stayed unmatched. The CDR3 nucleotides are TGTGCCAGCAGCAGCGGGGGTATACAAGAGACCCAGTACTTC. Translation gives CASSSGGIQETQYF.

About this clonotype: Compared with germline, one end of the junction differs, possibly owing to a read error. The V call is TRBV10-3, the J call TRBJ2-3, with a tentative D call TRBD2 (5 bases). Germline V lookup: CDR1 ENHRY, CDR2 SYGVKD. The CDR3 is 15 residues long. CDR3 sequence reads: CAVSPRRARTDTQYF. The CDR3 DNA is TGTGCCGTCAGTCCACGGCGGGCCCGCACAGATACGCAGTATTTT.

V gene TRBV2 combines with J gene TRBJ1-2; tentatively, D is TRBD1 (5 bases). CDR3 length equals 11 residues. V dropped 1 base and J dropped 8 bases, with 5 bases sitting between them. Per the germline V gene, CDR1 is SNHLY and CDR2 is FYNNEI. The CDR3 region is CASSEGGGYTF. The DNA of the CDR3 is TGTGCCAGCAGTGAAGGGGGCGGCTACACCTTC.

Regarding this clonotype: This sequence may be a read error, since a much larger clone differs from it by one base. The chain is built from TRBV5-6 and TRBJ1-5; TRBD1 might be the D (6 bases). CDR1 and CDR2 (germline): SGHDT, YYEEEE. The length of the CDR3 is 14 residues. The CDR3 bases are TGTGCCAGCAGCTTGTGGGGGCGGAATCGGCCCCAGCATTTT. It is translated as CASSLWGRNRPQHF. Supplemented by reference TRBV5-6 and TRBJ1-5, the full variable domain reads DAGVTQSPTHLIKTRGQQVTLRCSPKSGHDTVSWYQQALGQGPQFIFQYYEEEERQRGNFPDRFSGHQFPNYSSELNVNALLLGDSALYLCASSLWGRNRPQHFGDGTRLSIL.

This clonotype was picked up many times. The chain couples TRBV20-1 to TRBJ1-1; D not certain. Per the germline V gene, CDR1 is DFQATT and CDR2 is SNEGSKA (reference sequence). Trimming removed 3 bases at V and 1 base at J, with 12 bases between. The CDR3 is 14 amino acids. As DNA, the CDR3 is TGCAGTGCTAGTAGGCTGGGGTCGAACACTGAAGCTTTCTTT. Translated, it gives CSASRLGSNTEAFF.

The chain couples TRBV7-9 to TRBJ2-5; TRBD1 agrees at 7 bases. The CDR3 runs 14 residues. With V trimmed by 5 bases and J by 4 bases, 7 bases remained unmatched. Germline-derived CDR1 and CDR2 are SEHNR and FQNEAQ (reference sequence). This CDR3 is CASSPPGQPETQYF. In DNA, the CDR3 is TGTGCCAGCAGCCCACCGGGACAGCCAGAGACCCAGTACTTC.

This clonotype showed up many times. This rearrangement joins TRBV5-6 to TRBJ2-3; 10 positions agree with TRBD1. CDR3 length equals 16 residues. CDR1 SGHDT and CDR2 YYEEEE come from the germline V gene. Trimming removed 1 base from V and 6 bases from J; junction bases left unmatched: 8. The CDR3 DNA follows: TGTGCCAGCAGCTTGATCGAGACAGGGGGCGTGGATACGCAGTATTTT. Translated: CASSLIETGGVDTQYF.

This sequence joins TRBV2 and TRBJ2-7; 10 bases align to TRBD1. The CDR3 loop spans 14 amino acids. Germline CDR1 SNHLY, CDR2 FYNNEI. The J segment lost 5 bases and the V segment lost 6 bases, leaving 7 bases of the junction unmatched. The CDR3 sequence is CASSSGQGLNEQYV. CDR3 sequence (DNA): TGTGCCAGCAGCTCGGGACAGGGGCTCAACGAGCAGTACGTC.

The rearrangement uses TRBV12-3 or TRBV12-4 and TRBJ1-6, with D unresolved. The V end lost 4 bases, the J end lost 4 bases, and 14 bases lay between the germline ends. The CDR3 totals 16 residues. The DNA for the CDR3 is TGTGCCAGCAGTTACACATCAGGACGGTATAATTCACCCCTCCACTTT. Its protein is CASSYTSGRYNSPLHF.

This clonotype was detected ten times or more. The rearrangement uses TRBV24-1 and TRBJ2-1; 13 positions match TRBD2. Germline CDR1 reads KGHDR; CDR2 reads SFDVKD. V lost 9 bases to trimming and J lost 0 bases; unmatched junction nucleotides: 4. This CDR3 region has 16 residues. The CDR3 DNA sequence: TGTGCCACCTCCAGGACTAGCGGGAGCTCCTACAATGAGCAGTTCTTC. Residues: CATSRTSGSSYNEQFF.

Of note for this clonotype: A much larger clonotype is one base distant, so this may be a read error. The chain has TRBV11-3 and TRBJ2-2, with TRBD1 matching over 7 bases. The CDR3 has 13 amino acids. Germline CDR1 SGHNT, CDR2 YENEEA. The CDR3 spells CAGSLQGLGELFF. The CDR3 region has the DNA TGTGCCGGCAGCTTACAGGGGCTGGGGGAGCTGTTTTTT.

V is TRBV4-1 and J is TRBJ1-1, with TRBD1 identical over 7 bases. The CDR3 covers 13 residues. J was trimmed by 6 bases and V by 6 bases; bases with no gene match: 7. Per the germline V gene, CDR1 is MGHRA and CDR2 is YSYEKL. The CDR3 here is CASREQGIPEAFF. The CDR3 coding sequence is TGCGCCAGCAGGGAACAGGGGATTCCTGAAGCTTTCTTT.

This clonotype showed up many times. J is TRBJ1-1 and V is TRBV29-1, with D perhaps matching TRBD1 (5 bases). The length of the CDR3 is 13 residues. Germline V lookup: CDR1 SQVTM, CDR2 ANQGSEA. Trimming shortened V by 4 bases and J by 0 bases, and 9 bases separated the two germline ends. The CDR3: CSVVRQMNTEAFF. The DNA of the CDR3 is TGCAGCGTTGTTCGACAGATGAACACTGAAGCTTTCTTT.

This clonotype was detected ten times or more. The chain recombines TRBV4-3 with TRBJ1-4, with 8 nucleotides matching TRBD1. CDR3 length: 14 amino acids. V shed 4 bases, J shed 5 bases, and the junction held 3 bases outside the gene matches. Germline-derived CDR1 and CDR2 are LGHNA and YSLEER. Here the CDR3 DNA reads TGCGCCAGCAGCCTGGCAGGGGGCAATGAAAAACTGTTTTTT. This gives the protein CASSLAGGNEKLFF.

This clonotype appeared a few times. Written as DNA, the CDR3 is TGTGCCAGCAGCTTCCGCGGGACAGGGGCGTCAAACTATGGCTACACCTTC. Its translation is CASSFRGTGASNYGYTF. This chain links TRBV3-1 with TRBJ1-2; 10 bases fit TRBD1. V lost 5 bases to trimming and J lost 2 bases; unmatched junction nucleotides: 11. This CDR3 comprises 17 residues. The germline gives CDR1 LGHDT, CDR2 YNNKEL (reference sequence).

This clonotype has more than one count but fewer than ten. The rearrangement links TRBV2 to TRBJ2-7; 9 bases agree with TRBD1. Per the germline V gene, CDR1 is SNHLY and CDR2 is FYNNEI. The CDR3 is 14 residues long. J lost 2 bases, V lost 6 bases, and 5 bases had no gene match. The CDR3 sequence is CASSAGTGTYEQYF. The CDR3 nucleotides are TGTGCCAGCAGCGCCGGGACAGGGACCTACGAGCAGTACTTC. The full variable domain, rest sourced from reference TRBV2 and TRBJ2-7, is EPEVTQTPSHQVTQMGQEVILRCVPISNHLYFYWYRQILGQKVEFLVSFYNNEISEKSEIFDDQFSVERPDGSNFTLKIRSTKLEDSAMYFCASSAGTGTYEQYFGPGTRLTVT.

This clonotype was seen at least ten times. The CDR3 bases are TGTGCCAGCAGAGGCAGCCAACTCTCCTACGAGCAGTACTTC. It specifies CASRGSQLSYEQYF. The chain employs TRBV2 and TRBJ2-7; D unclear. V was cut by 6 bases and J by 0 bases, with 12 bases left in between. CDR1 is SNHLY and CDR2 is FYNNEI in the germline V gene. This CDR3 has 14 amino acids.

This clonotype was counted many times. V and J are TRBV27 and TRBJ1-2; D ambiguous. The CDR3 runs 13 residues. Germline CDR1 and CDR2: MNHEY and SMNVEV (reference sequence). The V gene lost 2 bases and the J gene lost 7 bases, with 11 bases spanning the gap. The CDR3 region is CASSLIGSGGYTF. CDR3 sequence (DNA): TGTGCCAGCAGTTTAATAGGGTCGGGTGGCTACACCTTC.

With respect to this clonotype: With a much larger clone just one base away, this may be a read error. J is TRBJ2-3 and V is TRBV9; D not certain. The CDR3 extends over 15 amino acids. CDR1 and CDR2 from the germline V gene are SGDLS and YYNGEE. CDR3 coding DNA: TGTGCCAGCAGCGAGACCCCGGTACACACAGATGCGCAGTATTTT. It specifies CASSETPVHTDAQYF. The full variable domain, its missing parts supplied by reference TRBV9 and TRBJ2-3, is DSGVTQTPKHLITATGQRVTLRCSPRSGDLSVYWYQQSLDQGLQFLIQYYNGEERAKGNILERFSAQQFPDLHSELNLSSLELGDSALYFCASSETPVHTDAQYFGPGTRLTVL.

The chain is built from TRBV25-1 and TRBJ1-6; 9 bases are shared with TRBD1. This CDR3 contains 15 residues. Losses at the gene ends were 0 bases for V and 10 bases for J; bases not matched to a gene: 4. Germline V gives CDR1 MGHDK, CDR2 SYGVNS. CDR3 protein: CASSEYGDRESPLHF. The CDR3 nucleotides read TGTGCCAGCAGTGAATATGGGGACAGGGAGTCACCCCTCCACTTT.

The chain has TRBV29-1 and TRBJ2-7; tentatively, D is TRBD1 (5 bases). CDR1 is SQVTM and CDR2 is ANQGSEA in the germline V gene. Trimming removed 7 bases at V and 2 bases at J, with 15 bases between. The CDR3 totals 13 residues. The CDR3: CSGTGPKPYEQYF. The CDR3 DNA reads as TGCAGCGGCACAGGACCTAAACCCTACGAGCAGTACTTC.